One sample yielded the 18 T cell receptor beta chains listed below, sequenced in a study of T cells after yellow fever vaccination. One entry per CDR3 protein results from TCRdb running MiXCR on the 5' RACE reads. The data show some 200,000 distinct CDR3 sequences, more than 9.5% seen once. Sequenced here: CD8+ T cells sorted from PBMCs, sampled 15 days after the yellow fever booster vaccination. These receptor sequences come from a man between 18 and 29 years old who received the YFV17D yellow fever vaccine.

V usage is TRBV6-1 and J usage is TRBJ2-5; D ambiguous. The germline gives CDR1 MNHNS, CDR2 SASEGT. V gave up 6 bases and J gave up 5 bases, with 7 bases separating them. The CDR3 sequence is 11 residues long. The CDR3 region has the DNA TGTGCCAGCAGGGTAGGGGAGACCCAGTACTTC. Its protein product is CASRVGETQYF.

The table lists this clonotype with a few counts. The chain combines TRBV29-1 with TRBJ1-2; possibly TRBD1 for D (5 bases). Trimming removed 6 bases at V and 2 bases at J, with 10 bases between. Germline CDR1 and CDR2: SQVTM and ANQGSEA. The CDR3 extends over 12 amino acids. CDR3 region: CSVTGANYGYTF. CDR3 in DNA: TGCAGCGTGACCGGGGCCAACTATGGCTACACCTTC. Based on the CDR3 plus reference TRBV29-1 and TRBJ1-2, the full variable domain is SAVISQKPSRDICQRGTSLTIQCQVDSQVTMMFWYRQQPGQSLTLIATANQGSEATYESGFVIDKFPISRPNLTFSTLTVSNMSPEDSSIYLCSVTGANYGYTFGSGTRLTVV.

This clonotype was counted only a few times. This rearrangement joins TRBV4-1 to TRBJ1-5; 7 nucleotides align to TRBD1. This CDR3 is 17 amino acids long. V shed 8 bases and J 0 bases; nucleotides not matched to a gene: 13. In germline, CDR1 is MGHRA, CDR2 YSYEKL. The CDR3 sequence: CASGPEGAVYSNQPQHF. In nucleotides, the CDR3 is TGCGCCAGCGGGCCGGAGGGGGCGGTCTATAGCAATCAGCCCCAGCATTTT.

This clonotype was detected many times. The chain uses TRBV29-1 and TRBJ2-7; perhaps TRBD1 as D (6 bases). Germline V CDR1 and CDR2: SQVTM, ANQGSEA. V was pared by 7 bases and J by 3 bases, with 16 bases between. The CDR3 sequence is 13 residues long. The chain's CDR3 is CSARGGDHYEQYF. The CDR3 nucleotides read TGCAGCGCTAGAGGGGGTGACCACTACGAGCAGTACTTC.

The table lists this clonotype with a few counts. V is TRBV13 and J is TRBJ2-5; 7 positions agree with TRBD1. Germline CDR1 and CDR2: PRHDT and FYEKMQ (reference sequence). The CDR3 runs to 18 residues. V lost 6 bases and J lost 2; bases outside the gene matches: 18. The CDR3 coding sequence is TGTGCCAGCAGTATACGAGGCGCCGGGACAGAGACTCAAGAGACCCAGTACTTC. This encodes CASSIRGAGTETQETQYF.

The CDR3 nucleotides read TGTGCCAGCAGCTCCAAAGCAGTCCTCTCTGGGGCCAACGTCCTGACTTTC. This sequence encodes CASSSKAVLSGANVLTF. The chain recombines TRBV5-8 with TRBJ2-6; unclear D gene. Germline V gives CDR1 SGHTS, CDR2 YDEGEE. V was trimmed by 3 bases and J by 0 bases, leaving 13 bases between them. CDR3 length: 17 residues.

The DNA of the CDR3 is TGTGCCAGCAGGCGGCAGGACGGTGAAAAACTGTTTTTT. This encodes CASRRQDGEKLFF. The chain uses TRBV2 and TRBJ1-4, with unresolved D. Trimming cost V 6 bases and J 7 bases, with 12 bases left between them. The V gene's germline CDR1 is SNHLY and CDR2 FYNNEI. The CDR3 contains 13 residues.

The V gene is TRBV11-3, the J gene TRBJ2-7; TRBD1 is a possible D gene (5 bases). This CDR3 comprises 14 residues. Germline assignment: CDR1 SGHNT and CDR2 YENEEA. V lost 6 bases and J 5 bases, leaving 17 bases between the germline ends. CDR3 bases: TGTGCCAGCAGATTCGACAGAGAGCCGAACGAGCAGTACGTC. Its protein product is CASRFDREPNEQYV.

V usage is TRBV6-2 or TRBV6-3 and J usage is TRBJ2-5; 11 nucleotides agree with TRBD2. This CDR3 has 17 amino acids. Germline V gene data show CDR1 as MNHEY and CDR2 as SVGEGT. V lost 2 bases and J lost 0; bases outside the gene matches: 5. The CDR3 DNA follows: TGTGCCAGCAGTTACGTCCTAGCGGGGGGTAACCAAGAGACCCAGTACTTC. Translated, it gives CASSYVLAGGNQETQYF.

The chain links TRBV6-2 or TRBV6-3 to TRBJ2-2; TRBD1 matches 7 bases. J gave up 8 bases and V 0 bases, and 3 bases lay outside the gene matches. CDR1 and CDR2 (germline): MNHEY, SVGEGT. This CDR3 is built from 14 residues. CDR3 sequence (DNA): TGTGCCAGCAGTTACTCGGGACAGCCGGGGGAGCTGTTTTTT. Protein: CASSYSGQPGELFF.

The gene calls are TRBV20-1 and TRBJ2-7; the D gene is possibly TRBD1 (6 bases). V shed 0 bases and J shed 11 bases, with 14 bases lying between them. The CDR3 loop spans 12 amino acids. The V gene's germline CDR1 is DFQATT and CDR2 SNEGSKA (reference sequence). Here the CDR3 DNA reads TGCAGTGCTAGAGATTCTGGACAGAAAGAGTACTTC. Protein product: CSARDSGQKEYF.

The CDR3 reads CSVDGAGGSYEQYF. The CDR3 nucleotides read TGCAGCGTTGATGGGGCAGGGGGCTCCTACGAGCAGTACTTC. The J gene is TRBJ2-7, the V gene TRBV29-1, with TRBD1 matching 7 bases. Per the germline V gene, CDR1 is SQVTM and CDR2 is ANQGSEA. CDR3 length: 14 amino acids. V dropped 3 bases and J dropped 0; count of bases not matched to a gene: 5.

This chain joins TRBV4-1 and TRBJ2-6; D remains unclear. V was cut by 5 bases and J by 0 bases, with 11 bases left in between. Germline V gives CDR1 MGHRA, CDR2 YSYEKL. This CDR3 region has 16 residues. The CDR3, as DNA: TGCGCCAGCAGCTGGACGGCCGACTCTGGGGCCAACGTCCTGACTTTC. Residues: CASSWTADSGANVLTF.

The rearrangement uses TRBV12-3 or TRBV12-4 and TRBJ2-2; tentatively, D is TRBD1 (5 bases). The CDR3 extends over 14 amino acids. V was shortened by 4 bases and J by 2 bases, with 8 bases between the two germline ends. The CDR3 DNA reads as TGTGCCAGCAGTTCGACAGAAAACACCGGGGAGCTGTTTTTT. Translated, it gives CASSSTENTGELFF.

This clonotype was recorded a few times. This chain connects TRBV5-1 to TRBJ2-1; 7 nucleotides agree with TRBD2. The germline CDR1 and CDR2 sequences are SGHRS and YFSETQ. J gave up 6 bases and V 4 bases, and 10 bases lay outside the gene matches. CDR3 length: 15 amino acids. The CDR3 reads CASSLSGAAPNEQFF. The CDR3 DNA is TGCGCCAGCAGCCTCAGCGGGGCTGCGCCCAATGAGCAGTTCTTC.

This clonotype was observed a few times. The rearrangement uses TRBV7-9 and TRBJ2-7; possible D gene TRBD2, 5 bases. The CDR3 spans 16 residues. Trimming removed 0 bases at V and 4 bases at J, with 16 bases between. Germline assignment: CDR1 SEHNR and CDR2 FQNEAQ (reference sequence). CDR3 nucleotides: TGTGCCAGCAGCTTAGCGGGGAACGAGGGTTCGTACGAGCAGTACTTC. Protein sequence: CASSLAGNEGSYEQYF. The full variable domain, its missing parts supplied by reference TRBV7-9 and TRBJ2-7, is DTGVSQNPRHKITKRGQNVTFRCDPISEHNRLYWYRQTLGQGPEFLTYFQNEAQLEKSRLLSDRFSAERPKGSFSTLEIQRTEQGDSAMYLCASSLAGNEGSYEQYFGPGTRLTVT.

This clonotype occurred a few times. The chain recombines TRBV7-8 with TRBJ2-5; 14 nucleotides agree with TRBD2. Germline CDR1 is SGHVS and CDR2 is FQNEAQ. The CDR3 covers 17 residues. V lost 5 bases, J lost 1 base, and 6 bases stayed unmatched. Here the CDR3 reads CASSRGTSGGLQETQYF. CDR3 bases: TGTGCCAGCAGCCGGGGGACTAGCGGGGGCCTCCAAGAGACCCAGTACTTC.

This clonotype was recorded a few times. The chain links TRBV10-3 to TRBJ2-5; maybe TRBD1 (6 bases). This CDR3 has 14 amino acids. Trimming stripped 3 bases from V and 7 bases from J, with 15 bases between. The germline V gene encodes CDR1 ENHRY and CDR2 SYGVKD. CDR3 coding DNA: TGTGCCATCAGTGATTGGCAGGGGACGAGGACCCAGTACTTC. Its protein is CAISDWQGTRTQYF.